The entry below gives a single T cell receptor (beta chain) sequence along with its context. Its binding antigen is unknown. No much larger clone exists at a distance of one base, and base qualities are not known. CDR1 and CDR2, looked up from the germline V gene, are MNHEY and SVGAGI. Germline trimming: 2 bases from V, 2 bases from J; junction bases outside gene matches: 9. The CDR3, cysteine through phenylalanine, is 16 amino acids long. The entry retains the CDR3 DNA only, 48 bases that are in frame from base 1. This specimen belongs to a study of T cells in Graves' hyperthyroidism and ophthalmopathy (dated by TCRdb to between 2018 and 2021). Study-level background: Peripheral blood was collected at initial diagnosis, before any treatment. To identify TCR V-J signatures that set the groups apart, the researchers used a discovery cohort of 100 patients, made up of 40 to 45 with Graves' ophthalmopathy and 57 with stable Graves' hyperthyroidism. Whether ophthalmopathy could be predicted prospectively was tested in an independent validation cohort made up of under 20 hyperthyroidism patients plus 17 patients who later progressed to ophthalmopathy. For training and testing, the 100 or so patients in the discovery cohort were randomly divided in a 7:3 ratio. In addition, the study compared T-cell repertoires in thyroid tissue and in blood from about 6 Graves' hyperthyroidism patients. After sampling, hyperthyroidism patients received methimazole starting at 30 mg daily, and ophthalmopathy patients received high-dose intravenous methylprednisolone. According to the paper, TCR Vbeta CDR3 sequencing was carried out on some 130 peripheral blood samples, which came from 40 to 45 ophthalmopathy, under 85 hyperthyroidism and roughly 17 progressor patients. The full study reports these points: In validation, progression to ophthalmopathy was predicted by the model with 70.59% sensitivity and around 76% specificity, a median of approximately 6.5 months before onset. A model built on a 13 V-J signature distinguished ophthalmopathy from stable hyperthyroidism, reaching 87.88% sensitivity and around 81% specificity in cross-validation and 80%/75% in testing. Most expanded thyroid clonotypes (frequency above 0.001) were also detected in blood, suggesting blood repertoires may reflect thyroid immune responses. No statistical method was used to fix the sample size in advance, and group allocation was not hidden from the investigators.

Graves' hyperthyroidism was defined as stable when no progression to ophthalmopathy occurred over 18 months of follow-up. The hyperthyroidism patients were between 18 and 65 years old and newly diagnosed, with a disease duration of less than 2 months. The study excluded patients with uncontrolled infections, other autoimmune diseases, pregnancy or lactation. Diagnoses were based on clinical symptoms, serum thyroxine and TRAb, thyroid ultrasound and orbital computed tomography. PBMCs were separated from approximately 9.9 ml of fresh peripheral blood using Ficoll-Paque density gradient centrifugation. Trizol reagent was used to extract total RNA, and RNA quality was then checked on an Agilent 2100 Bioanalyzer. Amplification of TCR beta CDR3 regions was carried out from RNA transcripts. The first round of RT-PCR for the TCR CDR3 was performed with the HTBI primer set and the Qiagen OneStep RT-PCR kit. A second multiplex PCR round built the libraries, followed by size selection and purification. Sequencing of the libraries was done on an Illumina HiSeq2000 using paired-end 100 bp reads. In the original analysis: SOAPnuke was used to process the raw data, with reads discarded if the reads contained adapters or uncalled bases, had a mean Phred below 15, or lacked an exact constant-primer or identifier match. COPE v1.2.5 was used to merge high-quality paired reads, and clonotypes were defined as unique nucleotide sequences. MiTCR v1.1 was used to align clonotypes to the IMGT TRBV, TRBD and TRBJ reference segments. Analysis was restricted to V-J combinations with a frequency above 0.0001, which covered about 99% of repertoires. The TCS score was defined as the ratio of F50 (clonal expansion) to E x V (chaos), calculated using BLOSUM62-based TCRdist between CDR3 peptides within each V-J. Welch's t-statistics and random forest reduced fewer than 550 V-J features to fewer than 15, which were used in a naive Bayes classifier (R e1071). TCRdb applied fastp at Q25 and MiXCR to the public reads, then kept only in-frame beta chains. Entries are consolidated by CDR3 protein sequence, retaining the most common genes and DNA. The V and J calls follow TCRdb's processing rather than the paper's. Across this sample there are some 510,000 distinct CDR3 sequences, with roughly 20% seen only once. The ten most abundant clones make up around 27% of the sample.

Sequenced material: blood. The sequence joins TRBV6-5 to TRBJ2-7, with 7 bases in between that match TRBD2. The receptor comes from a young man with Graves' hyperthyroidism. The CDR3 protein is CASSYGREAVPYEQYF. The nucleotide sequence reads TGTGCCAGCAGTTACGGCCGGGAGGCAGTCCCCTACGAGCAGTACTTC.